This entry concerns a single T cell receptor beta chain. The sample originates from a study of blood T cell repertoires in COVID-19. Study context: Material from acute and convalescent COVID-19 was sourced from the United States, Italy and Spain. T cells, B-cell-depleted T cells, or PBMCs supplied cDNA or gDNA.

In the original processing: Using reference gene primer amplification, nucleated cell counts were estimated. Generated by immunoSEQ multiplex PCR, the TCRdb table keeps only in-frame clones and is missing some. V, J and clone size derive from that table, while D and trimming were established from the DNA sequence. This table holds 150,000 to 200,000 clones, about four fifths found once. Sequencing was performed on peripheral blood. The source is a man between 60 and 70 years old with acute or convalescent COVID-19.

CDR3 sequence (DNA): TGTGCCATCAGTGAGTCGGGCCTAGCCGGGGAGCAGTTCTTC. It codes for CAISESGLAGEQFF. J is TRBJ2-1 and V is TRBV10-3; weak D call: TRBD2 (5 bases). Germline loops: CDR1 ENHRY, CDR2 SYGVKD. Deletions cut 0 bases from V and 10 bases from J, with 13 bases between. CDR3 size: 14 residues.